The 23 T cell receptor beta chains presented below share a single source sample, sequenced in a study of cytomegalovirus exposure and HLA in healthy donors. It was with 60 Vbeta and 13 Jbeta primers that the PCR ran. Profiling relied on immunoSEQ multiplex PCR, and the TCRdb table lists in-frame clones only, not all of them. The data contain approximately 100,000 clones, about two thirds of them singletons. What was sequenced was PBMCs. The source is a boy younger than 18 in good health and CMV-seronegative.

The V call is TRBV29-1, the J call TRBJ1-1; no clear D gene. The V and J ends lost 4 bases and 0 bases respectively, with 9 bases between them. CDR3 length: 13 amino acids. Germline loops: CDR1 SQVTM, CDR2 ANQGSEA. CDR3 nucleotide sequence: TGCAGCGTTGGCGGGGTTTTGAACACTGAAGCTTTCTTT. Translating gives CSVGGVLNTEAFF. The full variable domain, in which reference TRBV29-1 and TRBJ1-1 provide the parts outside the CDR3, is SAVISQKPSRDICQRGTSLTIQCQVDSQVTMMFWYRQQPGQSLTLIATANQGSEATYESGFVIDKFPISRPNLTFSTLTVSNMSPEDSSIYLCSVGGVLNTEAFFGQGTRLTVV.

The chain has TRBV5-4 and TRBJ1-1; weak D call: TRBD1 (5 bases). Per the germline V gene, CDR1 is SGHNT and CDR2 is YYREEE (reference sequence). CDR3 size: 15 residues. Trimming pared 1 base from V and 0 bases from J, leaving 10 bases between. The chain's CDR3 is CASSLSGVLNTEAFF. The CDR3, as DNA: TGTGCCAGCAGCTTGTCGGGGGTTTTGAACACTGAAGCTTTCTTT.

J is TRBJ2-3 and V is TRBV7-8; TRBD2 agrees at 9 bases. The V and J ends lost 3 bases and 4 bases, in that order; junction bases with no gene match: 11. The length of the CDR3 is 17 residues. CDR1 and CDR2 from the germline V gene are SGHVS and FQNEAQ. In DNA, the CDR3 is TGTGCCAGCAGCTTCCTACCGGGACTAGCTGAGCCAGATACGCAGTATTTT. This codes for CASSFLPGLAEPDTQYF.

The chain has TRBV7-2 and TRBJ2-3; D remains ambiguous. The germline V gene encodes CDR1 SGHTA and CDR2 FQGNSA. V lost 7 bases and J lost 2, with 19 bases in between. CDR3 length: 16 residues. The CDR3 loop is CASKSWSARITDTQYF. The DNA for the CDR3 is TGTGCCAGCAAATCCTGGTCGGCGCGGATCACAGATACGCAGTATTTT.

This chain joins TRBV28 and TRBJ1-2; 9 bases line up with TRBD1. With V trimmed by 4 bases and J by 1 base, 4 bases remained unmatched. The germline CDR1 and CDR2 sequences are MDHEN and SYDVKM. CDR3 length equals 15 residues. The CDR3 is CASSSPGQGNYGYTF. CDR3 DNA: TGTGCCAGCAGTTCACCGGGACAGGGTAACTATGGCTACACCTTC.

The chain recombines TRBV9 with TRBJ2-3, with D possibly TRBD2 on 6 matching bases. The CDR3 consists of 15 residues. Between the trimmed V and J ends, which lost 0 bases and 0 bases, there was a span of 8 bases. Germline V gives CDR1 SGDLS, CDR2 YYNGEE. CDR3 amino acids: CASSVGLASTDTQYF. The CDR3 region has the DNA TGTGCCAGCAGCGTAGGGCTAGCGAGCACAGATACGCAGTATTTT.

The genes are TRBV5-4 and TRBJ2-3; TRBD2 agrees at 8 bases. The germline V gene encodes CDR1 SGHNT and CDR2 YYREEE (reference sequence). V gave up 4 bases and J gave up 1 base; unmatched junction bases: 5. The CDR3 is 15 amino acids. The DNA for the CDR3 is TGTGCCAGCAGCCCGGGAGGGGGTGGCACAGATACGCAGTATTTT. Its protein is CASSPGGGGTDTQYF. Together with reference TRBV5-4 and TRBJ2-3, the CDR3 gives the full variable domain: ETGVTQSPTHLIKTRGQQVTLRCSSQSGHNTVSWYQQALGQGPQFIFQYYREEENGRGNFPPRFSGLQFPNYSSELNVNALELDDSALYLCASSPGGGGTDTQYFGPGTRLTVL.

This sequence joins TRBV30 and TRBJ2-7; 7 bases are shared with TRBD1. This CDR3 has 15 residues. The V segment lost 0 bases and the J segment 3 bases; nucleotides outside the gene matches: 8. Germline V gene lookup returns CDR1 GTSNPN and CDR2 SVGIG (reference sequence). As DNA, the CDR3 is TGTGCCTGGAGTGTAAAAACAGGGGCCATCTACGAGCAGTACTTC. Translating gives CAWSVKTGAIYEQYF.

V gene TRBV9 combines with J gene TRBJ2-7; a possible D gene is TRBD1 (5 bases). Trimming shortened V by 0 bases and J by 2 bases, and 9 bases separated the two germline ends. Germline V gene lookup returns CDR1 SGDLS and CDR2 YYNGEE. The CDR3 totals 14 residues. The CDR3 protein is CASSVGRVAYEQYF. The CDR3 DNA reads as TGTGCCAGCAGCGTAGGCAGGGTGGCCTACGAGCAGTACTTC. The full variable domain, completed using reference TRBV9 and TRBJ2-7, is DSGVTQTPKHLITATGQRVTLRCSPRSGDLSVYWYQQSLDQGLQFLIQYYNGEERAKGNILERFSAQQFPDLHSELNLSSLELGDSALYFCASSVGRVAYEQYFGPGTRLTVT.

The chain couples TRBV9 to TRBJ2-1, with TRBD2 identical over 8 bases. This CDR3 has 15 amino acids. J was trimmed by 6 bases and V by 0 bases; bases with no gene match: 5. From germline, CDR1 is SGDLS and CDR2 YYNGEE. The CDR3 DNA sequence: TGTGCCAGCAGCGTAGTTTACGGGAGGGCCAATGAGCAGTTCTTC. It is translated as CASSVVYGRANEQFF.

The genes are TRBV19 and TRBJ1-5, with no clear D. Germline V gene data show CDR1 as LNHDA and CDR2 as SQIVND (reference sequence). CDR3 length equals 14 residues. CDR3 sequence: CAAADNRGNQPQHF. CDR3 DNA sequence: TGTGCAGCGGCGGATAACCGCGGCAATCAGCCCCAGCATTTT.

The chain couples TRBV19 to TRBJ1-4; TRBD1 matches 7 bases. The V and J ends lost 7 bases and 3 bases, in that order; junction bases with no gene match: 5. Germline V gene lookup returns CDR1 LNHDA and CDR2 SQIVND (reference sequence). The CDR3 has 14 amino acids. CDR3 amino acids: CASTTGIPNEKLFF. For the CDR3, the DNA is TGTGCCAGTACGACAGGGATCCCTAATGAAAAACTGTTTTTT. Full variable domain (rest looked up from reference TRBV19 and TRBJ1-4): DGGITQSPKYLFRKEGQNVTLSCEQNLNHDAMYWYRQDPGQGLRLIYYSQIVNDFQKGDIAEGYSVSREKKESFPLTVTSAQKNPTAFYLCASTTGIPNEKLFFGSGTQLSVL.

V is TRBV7-9 and J is TRBJ2-7; 10 bases line up with TRBD1. With V trimmed by 7 bases and J by 3 bases, 15 bases remained unmatched. The CDR3 sequence is 17 residues long. From germline, CDR1 is SEHNR and CDR2 FQNEAQ (reference sequence). The CDR3 bases are TGTGCCAGCACAATTAAAGGGGAGACAGGGGGCGTCTACGAGCAGTACTTC. It is translated as CASTIKGETGGVYEQYF. Full variable domain (remainder filled in from reference TRBV7-9 and TRBJ2-7): DTGVSQNPRHKITKRGQNVTFRCDPISEHNRLYWYRQTLGQGPEFLTYFQNEAQLEKSRLLSDRFSAERPKGSFSTLEIQRTEQGDSAMYLCASTIKGETGGVYEQYFGPGTRLTVT.

The chain uses TRBV4-1 and TRBJ2-6; 9 positions match TRBD2. The CDR3 contains 20 residues. Germline CDR1 and CDR2: MGHRA and YSYEKL. V was pared by 0 bases and J by 3 bases, with 12 bases of the junction left unmatched. Written as DNA, the CDR3 is TGCGCCAGCAGCCAAGACCCATTGGGCCTAGCGGGAATTGGGGCCAACGTCCTGACTTTC. It translates to CASSQDPLGLAGIGANVLTF.

In its sample, this clone was seen a few times. The chain combines TRBV6-5 with TRBJ2-5, with D perhaps matching TRBD2 (6 bases). The V and J ends lost 2 bases and 6 bases respectively, with 13 bases between them. Germline V gene lookup returns CDR1 MNHEY and CDR2 SVGAGI. This CDR3 has 14 residues. CDR3 region: CASSYRPGEKTQYF. DNA of the CDR3: TGTGCCAGCAGTTACCGACCGGGGGAGAAGACCCAGTACTTC.

The chain combines TRBV4-2 with TRBJ1-6; D is unclear. This CDR3 has 15 residues. CDR1 is LGHNA, CDR2 YNFKEQ, per germline. With 4 bases removed from V and 8 bases from J, the gap between germline ends came to 15 bases. The CDR3 protein is CASSPDPRGYSPLHF. CDR3 DNA sequence: TGTGCCAGCAGCCCGGACCCCCGGGGATATTCACCCCTCCACTTT.

V gene TRBV5-1 combines with J gene TRBJ2-7, with TRBD1 as a possible D gene (6 bases). The length of the CDR3 is 17 residues. Germline V gives CDR1 SGHRS, CDR2 YFSETQ. The V gene lost 0 bases and the J gene lost 7 bases, with 23 bases spanning the gap. The CDR3 DNA sequence: TGCGCCAGCAGCTTGGCCGCTCTGCAGGGGAGTAGGGGGGAGCAGTACTTC. Encoded protein: CASSLAALQGSRGEQYF.

This chain connects TRBV7-9 to TRBJ1-5, with a weak D call TRBD1 (6 bases). Trimming pared 5 bases from V and 7 bases from J, leaving 15 bases between. The CDR3 spans 14 residues. Germline CDR1 and CDR2: SEHNR and FQNEAQ (reference sequence). CDR3 protein: CASSHQGFHQPQHF. The CDR3 DNA reads as TGTGCCAGCAGCCACCAGGGGTTCCACCAGCCCCAGCATTTT.

The chain is built from TRBV2 and TRBJ2-2; TRBD1 might be the D (5 bases). The CDR3 extends over 14 amino acids. Trimming took off 8 bases at V and 6 bases at J, with 16 bases between the two ends. Germline V gene sequence: CDR1 SNHLY, CDR2 FYNNEI. For the CDR3, the DNA is TGTGCCAGCCAATGGCAGGGAAATGCCGGGGAGCTGTTTTTT. It codes for CASQWQGNAGELFF. Based on the CDR3 plus reference TRBV2 and TRBJ2-2, the full variable domain is EPEVTQTPSHQVTQMGQEVILRCVPISNHLYFYWYRQILGQKVEFLVSFYNNEISEKSEIFDDQFSVERPDGSNFTLKIRSTKLEDSAMYFCASQWQGNAGELFFGEGSRLTVL.

This rearrangement joins TRBV6-4 to TRBJ2-3, with D uncertain. Germline CDR1 reads MRHNA; CDR2 reads SNTAGT. The CDR3 contains 14 residues. Trimming removed 5 bases at V and 2 bases at J, with 11 bases between. As DNA, the CDR3 is TGTGCCAGCAGTTCCTTCAGTTTCACAGATACGCAGTATTTT. Translation: CASSSFSFTDTQYF.

The chain links TRBV4-1 to TRBJ2-4; 7 nucleotides align to TRBD1. Trimming took 3 bases from V and 5 from J; bases not matched to a gene: 7. The germline CDR1 and CDR2 sequences are MGHRA and YSYEKL. This CDR3 is 15 amino acids long. CDR3 DNA: TGCGCCAGCAGCCAGCTGGGACAGAGGGAAAACATTCAGTACTTC. It encodes CASSQLGQRENIQYF.

The V call is TRBV7-3, the J call TRBJ2-7; D gene unclear. In germline, CDR1 is SGHTA, CDR2 FQGTGA. The CDR3 totals 13 residues. Trimming removed 5 bases at V and 3 bases at J, with 11 bases between. The chain's CDR3 is CASSLSVGYEQYF. The DNA for the CDR3 is TGTGCCAGCAGCCTATCCGTCGGCTACGAGCAGTACTTC.

This chain connects TRBV7-8 to TRBJ1-5; 9 nucleotides agree with TRBD1. In germline, CDR1 is SGHVS, CDR2 FQNEAQ. The CDR3 loop spans 18 amino acids. The V and J ends lost 2 bases and 0 bases, in that order; junction bases with no gene match: 8. CDR3 loop: CASSLPTGGTTSNQPQHF. DNA for the CDR3: TGTGCCAGCAGCTTACCCACAGGGGGCACTACTAGCAATCAGCCCCAGCATTTT.